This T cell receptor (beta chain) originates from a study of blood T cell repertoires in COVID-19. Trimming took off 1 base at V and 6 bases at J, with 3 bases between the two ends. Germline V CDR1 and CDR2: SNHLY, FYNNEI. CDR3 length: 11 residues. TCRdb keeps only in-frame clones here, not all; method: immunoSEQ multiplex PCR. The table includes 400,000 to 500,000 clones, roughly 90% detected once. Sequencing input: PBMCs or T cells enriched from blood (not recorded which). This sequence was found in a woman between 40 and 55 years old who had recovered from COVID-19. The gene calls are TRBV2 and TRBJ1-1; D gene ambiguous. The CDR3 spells CASSEDSEAFF. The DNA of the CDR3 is TGTGCCAGCAGTGAAGACTCTGAAGCTTTCTTT.